This passage covers 24 T cell receptor beta chains from one sample sequenced in a study of cytomegalovirus exposure and HLA in healthy donors. The PCR had 60 Vbeta and 13 Jbeta primers. This table comes from immunoSEQ multiplex PCR, and its TCRdb copy is limited to in-frame clones, with some not included. There are around 150,000 clones in the sample; approximately 82% occur only once, and roughly 1.4% lies in the top ten. Sequencing was performed on PBMCs. These receptors were collected from a man aged 25-45 years in good health and CMV-seropositive.

DNA for the CDR3: TGTGCCAGCAGCCTACCCGGGGAGACCCAGTACTTC. Encoded protein: CASSLPGETQYF. The rearrangement uses TRBV27 and TRBJ2-5; D call uncertain. The V gene lost 6 bases and the J gene lost 5 bases, with 10 bases spanning the gap. The CDR3 contains 12 residues. Germline-derived CDR1 and CDR2 are MNHEY and SMNVEV (reference sequence).

The J gene is TRBJ1-5, the V gene TRBV19, with TRBD1 matching 7 bases. With 7 bases clipped from V and 6 bases from J, the junction kept 6 bases outside the gene matches. CDR1 is LNHDA, CDR2 SQIVND, per germline (reference sequence). This CDR3 is built from 13 residues. The CDR3 coding sequence is TGTGCCAGTAAAGACAGGGTCTTTCAGCCCCAGCATTTT. It yields the protein CASKDRVFQPQHF. Combining the CDR3 with reference TRBV19 and TRBJ1-5 gives the whole variable domain DGGITQSPKYLFRKEGQNVTLSCEQNLNHDAMYWYRQDPGQGLRLIYYSQIVNDFQKGDIAEGYSVSREKKESFPLTVTSAQKNPTAFYLCASKDRVFQPQHFGDGTRLSIL.

The V call is TRBV5-1, the J call TRBJ1-4; D unclear. V lost 5 bases and J lost 5, with 19 bases in between. CDR3 length equals 16 residues. Germline lookup yields CDR1 SGHRS and CDR2 YFSETQ. Here the CDR3 reads CASSSGSSLPNEKLFF. In DNA, the CDR3 is TGCGCCAGCAGTTCCGGGTCCTCCCTTCCGAATGAAAAACTGTTTTTT.

Details on this clone: One junction end does not reproduce the germline sequence, and a read error may be involved. V and J are TRBV7-7 and TRBJ2-2; D is possibly TRBD2 (5 bases). Germline lookup yields CDR1 SSHAT and CDR2 FNYEAQ (reference sequence). The CDR3 consists of 15 residues. CDR3 sequence: CASSMDSPNTGELFF. CDR3 DNA sequence: TGTGCTAGCAGCATGGACTCTCCGAACACCGGGGAGCTGTTTTTT.

This clone occurred once. V is TRBV7-6 and J is TRBJ2-7, with 12 nucleotides matching TRBD2. The length of the CDR3 is 15 residues. Unmatched junction bases numbered 2, after V lost 2 bases and J lost 3 bases. The germline V gene has CDR1 SGHVS and CDR2 FNYEAQ. The CDR3, as DNA: TGTGCCAGCAGCTTACTAGCGGGGGGGAGCTACGAGCAGTACTTC. Its translation: CASSLLAGGSYEQYF.

The genes are TRBV5-4 and TRBJ2-1, with TRBD1 matching 7 bases. Germline trimming cut 0 bases from V and 2 bases from J; bases unmatched to any gene: 2. This CDR3 is built from 15 residues. CDR1 is SGHNT and CDR2 is YYREEE in the germline V gene (reference sequence). CDR3 amino acids: CASSLGQGTYNEQFF. The CDR3, as DNA: TGTGCCAGCAGCTTGGGACAGGGAACCTACAATGAGCAGTTCTTC.

V usage is TRBV19 and J usage is TRBJ1-3, with TRBD1 matching over 7 bases. The V and J ends lost 6 bases and 3 bases, in that order; junction bases with no gene match: 5. CDR1 LNHDA and CDR2 SQIVND come from the germline V gene (reference sequence). There are 14 residues in the CDR3. This CDR3 reads CASRETGIGNTIYF. The CDR3 DNA is TGTGCCAGTAGGGAGACAGGGATTGGAAACACCATATATTTT.

V usage is TRBV10-2 and J usage is TRBJ1-2; D gene uncertain. Germline values: CDR1 WSHSY, CDR2 SAAADI. The CDR3 has 10 residues. The ends were cut back, 8 bases at V and 3 bases at J, with 4 bases in the middle. CDR3 in amino acids: CASRDYGYTF. CDR3 DNA: TGCGCCAGCCGGGACTATGGCTACACCTTC.

This chain joins TRBV2 and TRBJ1-6; 10 bases fit TRBD1. Germline-derived CDR1 and CDR2 are SNHLY and FYNNEI. CDR3 length: 16 residues. V was pared by 3 bases and J by 9 bases, with 8 bases of the junction left unmatched. The chain's CDR3 is CASSEDRGQGISPLHF. In DNA, the CDR3 is TGTGCCAGCAGTGAGGACAGGGGACAGGGGATTTCACCCCTCCACTTT.

V and J are TRBV27 and TRBJ1-5, with D perhaps TRBD1 (5 bases). This CDR3 contains 14 residues. Germline CDR1 reads MNHEY; CDR2 reads SMNVEV (reference sequence). V lost 5 bases, J lost 3 bases, and 11 bases lay in between. The CDR3 is CASSLRADNQPQHF. DNA for the CDR3: TGTGCCAGCAGTCTCAGGGCGGACAATCAGCCCCAGCATTTT.

The chain carries TRBV18 and TRBJ2-7; D is possibly TRBD1 (6 bases). The V and J ends lost 2 bases and 3 bases respectively, with 8 bases between them. From germline, CDR1 is KGHSH and CDR2 LQKENI. The length of the CDR3 is 13 residues. The CDR3: CASSPSDSYEQYF. DNA of the CDR3: TGTGCCAGCTCACCATCGGACAGCTACGAGCAGTACTTC.

The rearrangement links TRBV12-2 to TRBJ1-1; TRBD1 is taken as the D call from the table, unchecked against the DNA. TRBV12-2 is tagged as a pseudogene. This CDR3 spans 15 amino acids. CDR3 sequence: CASRDSDRLTTEAFF. The CDR3, as DNA: TGTGCAAGTCGCGATAGCGACAGGCTAACAACTGAAGCTTTCTTT.

The chain couples TRBV7-9 to TRBJ1-5; no reliable D call. CDR3 length: 12 amino acids. Trimming shortened V by 3 bases and J by 6 bases, and 6 bases separated the two germline ends. CDR1 SEHNR and CDR2 FQNEAQ come from the germline V gene (reference sequence). The CDR3 loop reads CASSFRGQPQHF. CDR3 sequence (DNA): TGTGCCAGCAGCTTTCGAGGTCAGCCCCAGCATTTT.

The chain recombines TRBV5-1 with TRBJ1-1; 7 bases agree with TRBD1. This CDR3 is 15 amino acids long. With V trimmed by 1 base and J by 1 base, 4 bases remained unmatched. Germline-derived CDR1 and CDR2 are SGHRS and YFSETQ. CDR3: CASSLTGQANTEAFF. CDR3 nucleotides: TGCGCCAGCAGCTTGACTGGACAGGCGAACACTGAAGCTTTCTTT.

Remarks on this clone: One junction end does not reproduce the germline sequence, and a read error may be involved. The rearrangement uses TRBV6-5 and TRBJ1-2, with D perhaps matching TRBD1 (5 bases). This CDR3 spans 14 amino acids. CDR1 and CDR2 (germline): MNHEY, SVGAGI. The CDR3 reads CASTPLPGNYGYIF. The DNA of the CDR3 is TGTGCCAGCACCCCCCTCCCAGGGAACTATGGCTACATCTTC.

J is TRBJ2-7 and V is TRBV7-8; 12 bases map to TRBD2. This CDR3 has 15 amino acids. CDR1 is SGHVS and CDR2 is FQNEAQ in the germline V gene. The junction had 2 bases not matched to a gene; V was cut back by 2 bases and J by 3 bases. CDR3 sequence reads: CASSLRLAGDYEQYF. The CDR3 DNA is TGTGCCAGCAGCTTAAGACTAGCGGGAGACTACGAGCAGTACTTC.

A single count supports this clone. The chain couples TRBV11-2 to TRBJ2-7; maybe TRBD2 (6 bases). The CDR3 has 14 amino acids. Germline values: CDR1 SGHAT, CDR2 FQNNGV. V was shortened by 0 bases and J by 1 base, with 7 bases between the two germline ends. The CDR3 DNA sequence: TGTGCCAGCAGCTTAGATGGGGGGTCCTACGAGCAGTACTTC. This translates into CASSLDGGSYEQYF.

The DNA for the CDR3 is TGTGCCATTCGCGACAGATCGAACACCGGGGAGCTGTTTTTT. Translating it yields CAIRDRSNTGELFF. The gene calls are TRBV15 and TRBJ2-2, with D perhaps matching TRBD1 (5 bases). Germline V gives CDR1 LNHNV, CDR2 YYDKDF (reference sequence). The CDR3 is made up of 14 amino acids. V lost 10 bases to trimming and J lost 0 bases, with 12 bases between them.

This clone was seen a handful of times. V and J are TRBV2 and TRBJ2-7, with 10 bases matching TRBD1. This CDR3 has 13 residues. The trim removed 7 bases at V and 7 bases at J, leaving 7 bases unmatched. Germline CDR1 SNHLY, CDR2 FYNNEI. CDR3 nucleotide sequence: TGTGCCAGCATTAGACAGGGGGCGAGAGAGCAGTACTTC. This encodes CASIRQGAREQYF.

This clone was counted only a few times. This chain joins TRBV18 and TRBJ1-1; unclear D gene. V was cut by 1 base and J by 3 bases, with 3 bases left in between. This CDR3 contains 12 residues. Germline assignment: CDR1 KGHSH and CDR2 LQKENI. The CDR3 region is CASSPLDTEAFF. The CDR3, as DNA: TGTGCCAGCTCACCACTAGACACTGAAGCTTTCTTT.

The gene calls are TRBV2 and TRBJ2-1; D is possibly TRBD1 (6 bases). Per the germline V gene, CDR1 is SNHLY and CDR2 is FYNNEI. This CDR3 has 14 residues. The ends were cut back, 6 bases at V and 8 bases at J, with 17 bases in the middle. The CDR3, as DNA: TGTGCCAGCAGGGGGGCCTTCACATTCGATGAGCAGTTCTTC. Encoded protein: CASRGAFTFDEQFF.

This rearrangement joins TRBV27 to TRBJ2-7; TRBD1 aligns across 7 bases. CDR3 length: 13 amino acids. Germline V gives CDR1 MNHEY, CDR2 SMNVEV (reference sequence). V shed 6 bases and J 2 bases; nucleotides not matched to a gene: 4. CDR3 sequence: CASSRQGTYEQYF. CDR3 bases: TGTGCCAGCAGCAGACAGGGTACCTACGAGCAGTACTTC.

The genes are TRBV18 and TRBJ2-3, with TRBD2 matching 11 bases. V gave up 3 bases and J gave up 3 bases; unmatched junction bases: 5. This CDR3 has 16 amino acids. Germline-derived CDR1 and CDR2 are KGHSH and LQKENI. The DNA of the CDR3 is TGTGCCAGCTCACCGGCCGTAGCGGGGGGGACAGATACGCAGTATTTT. As protein: CASSPAVAGGTDTQYF.

This rearrangement joins TRBV5-8 to TRBJ2-3; no firm D call. Germline V CDR1 and CDR2: SGHTS, YDEGEE. The ends were cut back, 0 bases at V and 7 bases at J, with 6 bases in the middle. This CDR3 is built from 12 residues. CDR3 sequence reads: CASSLVGYTQYF. For the CDR3, the DNA is TGTGCCAGCAGCTTGGTCGGGTATACGCAGTATTTT.